This entry lists 28 T cell receptor beta chains sequenced from one sample in a study of beta chain features in type 1 diabetes (dated by TCRdb to 2017 to 2018). General study outcomes and caveats: Type 1 diabetes patients showed a moderate but significant shortening of TCRB CDR3 length in all four CD4+ subsets.

Their antigens are not known. To prepare the library, the immunoSEQ multiplex PCR assay was applied. All of the isolated RNA was reverse transcribed with the High Capacity cDNA Reverse Transcription Kit, so expressed TCRB transcripts were sequenced. TCRdb holds this immuneACCESS table with in-frame rearrangements only. Some clones are missing; in checked studies, unresolved V genes explain under half, and the rest has no known cause. The sample table shows more than 200,000 clones, and around 15% are seen once. 0.065% to 0.1% of the sample belongs to the ten largest clones. The sequencing sample was made of naive CD4+ T cells from blood. Reading the label with the study, this specimen's cell subset or site is: true naive CD4+ T cells. The receptor set was obtained from a man aged 25-45 years with type 1 diabetes.

V gene TRBV10-3 combines with J gene TRBJ2-3, with D unclear. The length of the CDR3 is 13 residues. Trimming left V 4 bases short and J 3 bases short, with 8 bases between. Germline V gives CDR1 ENHRY, CDR2 SYGVKD. The CDR3 reads CAISGPATDTQYF. In nucleotides, the CDR3 is TGTGCCATCAGTGGGCCGGCTACAGATACGCAGTATTTT.

The chain couples TRBV6-5 to TRBJ2-3; no reliable D call. The V gene's germline CDR1 is MNHEY and CDR2 SVGAGI. Trimming left V 2 bases short and J 2 bases short, with 14 bases between. This CDR3 comprises 16 residues. CDR3 protein: CASSYRQERNTDTQYF. The CDR3 nucleotides are TGTGCCAGCAGTTACAGGCAGGAGCGAAACACAGATACGCAGTATTTT.

This chain uses TRBV4-2 with TRBJ2-1; D is ambiguous. The ends were cut back, 4 bases at V and 5 bases at J, with 9 bases in the middle. The CDR3 is 13 amino acids. CDR1 and CDR2 from the germline V gene are LGHNA and YNFKEQ. The CDR3 DNA reads TGTGCCAGCAGCCTCGTTCGTAACAATGAGCAGTTCTTC. It codes for CASSLVRNNEQFF.

This clone has just a few counts. The chain couples TRBV7-9 to TRBJ2-3; weak D call: TRBD2 (6 bases). The CDR3 totals 14 residues. Germline CDR1 and CDR2: SEHNR and FQNEAQ (reference sequence). V lost 3 bases to trimming and J lost 2 bases, with 9 bases between them. DNA for the CDR3: TGTGCCAGCAGCTTCCCTAGCGTCACAGATACGCAGTATTTT. Amino acid sequence: CASSFPSVTDTQYF.

This clone was counted only a few times. The rearrangement links TRBV7-2 to TRBJ2-1, with D uncertain. The ends were cut back, 2 bases at V and 6 bases at J, with 2 bases in the middle. The CDR3 extends over 11 amino acids. CDR1 and CDR2 (germline): SGHTA, FQGNSA. CDR3 residues: CASSLSNEQFF. Written as DNA, the CDR3 is TGTGCCAGCAGCTTAAGCAATGAGCAGTTCTTC.

There are a few counts of this clone. This chain links TRBV28 with TRBJ2-4; 7 bases agree with TRBD1. The CDR3 loop spans 15 amino acids. After removal of 6 bases from V and 1 base from J, the junction contained 6 bases not matched to a gene. Germline assignment: CDR1 MDHEN and CDR2 SYDVKM. The CDR3 region is CASRFIQGAKNIQYF. CDR3 bases: TGTGCCAGCAGATTCATACAGGGGGCCAAAAACATTCAGTACTTC.

This clone appeared a few times. The V call is TRBV14, the J call TRBJ2-5; 7 bases are a match to TRBD1. Germline values: CDR1 SGHDN, CDR2 FVKESK. The CDR3 has 14 amino acids. V trimming: 4 bases; J trimming: 4 bases; junction bases outside the gene matches: 6. In nucleotides, the CDR3 is TGTGCCAGCAGCCCGGGACAGATAACAGAGACCCAGTACTTC. It yields the protein CASSPGQITETQYF. The whole variable domain, remainder taken from reference TRBV14 and TRBJ2-5, is EAGVTQFPSHSVIEKGQTVTLRCDPISGHDNLYWYRRVMGKEIKFLLHFVKESKQDESGMPNNRFLAERTGGTYSTLKVQPAELEDSGVYFCASSPGQITETQYFGPGTRLLVL.

Comments on this clone: The sample contains more than one DNA sequence encoding this CDR3. The CDR3 sequence is CASRGGGDTQYF. CDR3 nucleotides: TGTGCCAGCAGGGGCGGTGGGGATACGCAGTATTTT. V gene TRBV27 combines with J gene TRBJ2-3; D remains unclear. Trimming cost V 6 bases and J 6 bases, with 10 bases left between them. The CDR3 runs 12 residues. The germline gives CDR1 MNHEY, CDR2 SMNVEV (reference sequence).

This chain uses TRBV4-2 with TRBJ2-1; D gene unclear. CDR1 and CDR2 (germline): LGHNA, YNFKEQ. This CDR3 is built from 15 residues. The V gene lost 0 bases and the J gene lost 6 bases, with 12 bases spanning the gap. CDR3 in amino acids: CASSQEDRPPNEQFF. The CDR3 nucleotides are TGTGCCAGCAGCCAAGAGGATCGCCCGCCCAATGAGCAGTTCTTC.

The chain is built from TRBV29-1 and TRBJ2-5; D not certain. V lost 0 bases and J lost 5, with 7 bases in between. This CDR3 spans 12 amino acids. The V gene's germline CDR1 is SQVTM and CDR2 ANQGSEA. The CDR3 reads CSVEEGSETQYF. Here the CDR3 DNA reads TGCAGCGTTGAAGAGGGTTCGGAGACCCAGTACTTC.

There are a few counts of this clone. This CDR3 is also generated by other DNA sequences in the sample. V gene TRBV15 combines with J gene TRBJ2-5; D possibly uses TRBD1 or TRBD2 (6 bases each). The V gene's germline CDR1 is LNHNV and CDR2 YYDKDF (reference sequence). CDR3 length: 14 amino acids. V lost 0 bases to trimming and J lost 3 bases, with 8 bases between them. CDR3 nucleotides: TGTGCCACCAGCAGAGATAGGGGGGAAGAGACCCAGTACTTC. Translation: CATSRDRGEETQYF.

The chain joins TRBV5-1 to TRBJ1-4; weak D call: TRBD1 (5 bases). This CDR3 has 14 residues. V lost 0 bases and J 8 bases, leaving 11 bases between the germline ends. Per the germline V gene, CDR1 is SGHRS and CDR2 is YFSETQ. CDR3 region: CASSLGDHGEKLFF. The DNA of the CDR3 is TGCGCCAGCAGCTTGGGGGACCATGGGGAAAAACTGTTTTTT.

The chain uses TRBV7-2 and TRBJ1-5; D unresolved. Trimming cost V 2 bases and J 8 bases, with 13 bases left between them. The germline V gene has CDR1 SGHTA and CDR2 FQGNSA. The CDR3 totals 14 residues. The CDR3 nucleotides read TGTGCCAGCAGCTTAAGAGAAGGGAACAAGCCCCAGCATTTT. Its translation: CASSLREGNKPQHF.

Concerning this clone: Other nucleotide sequences in the sample specify the same CDR3. The V and J genes are TRBV29-1 and TRBJ2-1; D ambiguous. This CDR3 region has 13 residues. The V end was cut by 6 bases, the J end by 0 bases, with 9 bases between. Germline-derived CDR1 and CDR2 are SQVTM and ANQGSEA. The CDR3 protein is CSVVESSYNEQFF. The DNA of the CDR3 is TGCAGCGTCGTTGAGAGCTCCTACAATGAGCAGTTCTTC.

This sequence joins TRBV30 and TRBJ1-3, with D perhaps matching TRBD1 (5 bases). Trimming left V 4 bases short and J 0 bases short, with 10 bases between. The CDR3 sequence is 14 residues long. Germline assignment: CDR1 GTSNPN and CDR2 SVGIG (reference sequence). The CDR3 reads CAWINRTSGNTIYF. The CDR3 bases are TGTGCCTGGATTAACAGGACCTCTGGAAACACCATATATTTT.

The chain uses TRBV15 and TRBJ2-5, with 9 bases aligning to TRBD2. With V trimmed by 0 bases and J by 4 bases, 9 bases remained unmatched. Per the germline V gene, CDR1 is LNHNV and CDR2 is YYDKDF (reference sequence). The length of the CDR3 is 17 residues. The CDR3, as DNA: TGTGCCACCAGCAGAGATGGCCCAGCGGGGGGAGGAGAGACCCAGTACTTC. Encoded protein: CATSRDGPAGGGETQYF.

This clone was picked up a small number of times. This chain uses TRBV7-2 with TRBJ2-7; D call uncertain. Germline V CDR1 and CDR2: SGHTA, FQGNSA. The CDR3 totals 15 residues. The germline V and J ends were trimmed by 5 bases and 4 bases, with 18 bases remaining between them. The CDR3 is CASSRQGLESYEQYF. The CDR3 nucleotides read TGTGCCAGCAGCCGCCAAGGTCTAGAGTCTTACGAGCAGTACTTC.

This clone was recorded a few times. V is TRBV7-2 and J is TRBJ2-5; 8 positions agree with TRBD2. Germline loops: CDR1 SGHTA, CDR2 FQGNSA. The length of the CDR3 is 14 residues. Germline trimming cut 8 bases from V and 1 base from J; bases unmatched to any gene: 6. The CDR3 coding sequence is TGTGCCAGCCTTAGTCTAGCGGGCCAAGAGACCCAGTACTTC. Translating gives CASLSLAGQETQYF.

A single count supports this clone. V is TRBV2 and J is TRBJ2-3, with D tentatively TRBD2 (5 bases). This CDR3 contains 13 residues. Trimming took 6 bases from V and 2 from J, leaving 9 bases between them. Germline CDR1 reads SNHLY; CDR2 reads FYNNEI. For the CDR3, the DNA is TGTGCCAGCAGGGCGGGCCTCACAGATACGCAGTATTTT. This gives the protein CASRAGLTDTQYF.

The chain couples TRBV29-1 to TRBJ2-5; 8 bases are a match to TRBD2. The CDR3 covers 13 residues. Trimming at V came to 4 bases and at J to 5 bases, leaving 6 bases not matched to a gene. The germline gives CDR1 SQVTM, CDR2 ANQGSEA. CDR3 coding DNA: TGCAGCGTTGGTACACAGCGGGGGGAGACCCAGTACTTC. It yields the protein CSVGTQRGETQYF.

The chain combines TRBV27 with TRBJ2-2, with D possibly being TRBD2 (6 bases). Germline CDR1 reads MNHEY; CDR2 reads SMNVEV (reference sequence). This CDR3 comprises 14 residues. The ends were cut back, 3 bases at V and 6 bases at J, with 11 bases in the middle. The CDR3 nucleotides are TGTGCCAGCAGTTTGGAGGGAGCGGCCGGGGAGCTGTTTTTT. Translated, it gives CASSLEGAAGELFF.

This clone turned up a few times. This chain connects TRBV4-3 to TRBJ1-4, with 9 bases identical to TRBD1. CDR1 and CDR2 from the germline V gene are LGHNA and YSLEER. The CDR3 sequence is 14 residues long. J was trimmed by 3 bases and V by 5 bases; bases with no gene match: 1. CDR3 nucleotides: TGCGCCAGCAGCGACAGGGGGGCTAATGAAAAACTGTTTTTT. Translating gives CASSDRGANEKLFF.

The V and J genes are TRBV14 and TRBJ2-1, with D possibly matching TRBD1 (6 bases). With 7 bases removed from V and 1 base from J, the gap between germline ends came to 17 bases. The CDR3 is 16 residues long. The V gene's germline CDR1 is SGHDN and CDR2 FVKESK. The CDR3 here is CASTPRGEASYNEQFF. The CDR3 DNA is TGTGCCAGCACCCCCAGGGGAGAGGCTTCCTACAATGAGCAGTTCTTC.

The rearrangement uses TRBV6-6 and TRBJ2-7; a weak D match, TRBD1 (8 bases). The germline V gene has CDR1 MNHNY and CDR2 SVGAGI (reference sequence). There are 15 residues in the CDR3. The V and J ends lost 5 bases and 5 bases respectively, with 19 bases between them. As DNA, the CDR3 is TGTGCCAGCAGTGGAGCGGGACAGGCTAGCCACGAGCAGTACTTC. The encoded protein is CASSGAGQASHEQYF.

This clone has only a few counts. The V and J genes are TRBV5-1 and TRBJ1-1; the match to TRBD1 covers 9 bases. This CDR3 spans 17 amino acids. Trimming at V came to 4 bases and at J to 0 bases, leaving 10 bases not matched to a gene. Per the germline V gene, CDR1 is SGHRS and CDR2 is YFSETQ. The CDR3 DNA reads as TGCGCCAGCAGCCCCCGGGACAGGGAGAAGGTGAACACTGAAGCTTTCTTT. It specifies CASSPRDREKVNTEAFF.

This chain uses TRBV6-1 with TRBJ1-5; D may be TRBD1 (5 bases). The CDR3 runs to 16 residues. The V end was cut by 4 bases, the J end by 5 bases, with 18 bases between. CDR1 and CDR2 (germline): MNHNS, SASEGT. The CDR3 DNA is TGTGCCAGCAGTGGAAGGGGTTCTGAAGGGTATCAGCCCCAGCATTTT. The encoded protein is CASSGRGSEGYQPQHF.

This clone was counted between two and nine times. The V and J genes are TRBV19 and TRBJ1-4; 12 bases agree with TRBD1. CDR3 size: 16 residues. Germline V lookup: CDR1 LNHDA, CDR2 SQIVND (reference sequence). The V gene end was trimmed by 11 bases and the J gene end by 2 bases; junction bases not matched to a gene: 9. DNA for the CDR3: TGTGCCTCCTCCCTTGGGACAGGGGGCACTAATGAAAAACTGTTTTTT. Translating it yields CASSLGTGGTNEKLFF.

This clone has a handful of counts. The chain links TRBV7-8 to TRBJ2-3; D call uncertain. The germline CDR1 and CDR2 sequences are SGHVS and FQNEAQ. Trimming stripped 5 bases from V and 1 base from J, with 13 bases between. The CDR3 is 15 amino acids. The CDR3 nucleotides read TGTGCCAGCAGCCTAACCAGCACCCGCACAGATACGCAGTATTTT. Translated: CASSLTSTRTDTQYF.